A selection of T cell receptor beta chains follows, all from one sample in a study of T cell repertoires in cytomegalovirus infection. TCRdb reanalysed the reads using MiXCR and keeps one entry per CDR3 protein. The sample yields more than 20,000 distinct CDR3 sequences, around 43% seen once. These receptors have no identified antigens. This material consisted of CD8+ T cells from cultured PBMCs, taken from culture after CMV antigen stimulation. These receptors all stem from a human donor in good health (CMV status not recorded). Some clones in this sample may be carry-over from other donors' samples. CDR3s include the opening cysteine and the closing phenylalanine or tryptophan. A D gene is named only where the DNA matches it firmly.

-	TRBV4-1	TRBJ2-5	CASSQDSSSGGTQYF
-	TRBV7-9	TRBJ2-5	CASSLLGQSQETQYF
TRBD1	TRBV19	TRBJ1-1	CASSFPGTVNTEAFF
-	TRBV7-9	TRBJ2-7	CASSPSRSYEQYF
TRBD1	TRBV12-3/TRBV12-4	TRBJ1-1	CASTNRGKAFF
-	TRBV10-3	TRBJ1-6	CAISESGTNSPLHF
TRBD2	TRBV12-3/TRBV12-4	TRBJ2-1	CASSSSNSGRVYNEQFF
-	TRBV7-6	TRBJ2-3	CASSRPSSGTQRDTQYF
TRBD2	TRBV6-5	TRBJ2-1	CASSYSGTSIYNEQFF
-	TRBV9	TRBJ1-6	CASSADPTGVSPLHF
-	TRBV12-3/TRBV12-4	TRBJ2-4	CASRPGTFADIQYF
TRBD1	TRBV20-1	TRBJ2-7	CSARGGQGISSYELYF
TRBD2	TRBV5-5	TRBJ2-5	CASSASGSDPGAGVGVTQYF
-	TRBV7-2	TRBJ1-1	CASSSLNRRTEAFF
TRBD1	TRBV4-1	TRBJ1-1	CASSQPDRGVGNTEAFF
-	TRBV20-1	TRBJ2-1	CSARDPEQFF
-	TRBV7-6	TRBJ2-3	CASSLYRVGGRLSDTQYF
TRBD1	TRBV4-1	TRBJ2-2	CASSQAGQGYGELFF
-	TRBV28	TRBJ2-5	CASSLFRGGDLETQYF
TRBD1	TRBV19	TRBJ1-1	CASSPGQGSFENTEAFF
-	TRBV7-6	TRBJ2-3	CASSFSGGSGDTQYF
TRBD1	TRBV7-8	TRBJ1-5	CASSLGTGPSQPQHF
-	TRBV12-3/TRBV12-4	TRBJ2-3	CASSLGGAFTDTQYF
-	TRBV7-9	TRBJ2-7	CASSPTGAGITYEQYF
-	TRBV27	TRBJ2-5	CASSLFWTADQETQYF
TRBD1	TRBV19	TRBJ1-4	CASRRDRGLNEKLFF
TRBD2	TRBV20-1	TRBJ2-3	CSARDSLDSGFTDTQYF
TRBD1	TRBV7-9	TRBJ1-1	CASSPGTATEAFF
-	TRBV28	TRBJ1-1	CASSLSLGRMNTEAFF
TRBD1	TRBV29-1	TRBJ1-1	CSVAPGTGTLGTEAFF
TRBD2	TRBV7-3	TRBJ2-7	CASSLSGGGNEQYF
TRBD1	TRBV18	TRBJ1-1	CASSETGVGTEAFF
-	TRBV4-1	TRBJ2-7	CASSQGDGTWEQYF
-	TRBV12-3/TRBV12-4	TRBJ1-2	CASTFGGGMYGYTF
TRBD2	TRBV19	TRBJ2-1	CASRTSGGALIEQFF
TRBD1	TRBV29-1	TRBJ1-5	CSVVQGPNQPQHF
TRBD1	TRBV2	TRBJ2-3	CASSEDRAMRRGTDTQYF
TRBD1	TRBV4-1	TRBJ2-5	CASSQDLQGETQYF
-	TRBV7-2	TRBJ1-1	CASSLGWNTEAFF
-	TRBV4-3	TRBJ2-7	CASSQDTSDIYEQYF
-	TRBV27	TRBJ2-1	CASSGINNEQFF
-	TRBV5-6	TRBJ1-1	CASSRIQGPDSAEAFF
-	TRBV7-2	TRBJ2-7	CASSPPRRLSSYEQYF
-	TRBV12-3/TRBV12-4	TRBJ2-3	CASRTITDTQYF
-	TRBV7-7	TRBJ2-1	CASSSRGSSPSGDEQFF
-	TRBV7-2	TRBJ1-3	CASSLAGNTIYF
TRBD1	TRBV10-3	TRBJ1-1	CATRQGGGTEAFF
TRBD1	TRBV14	TRBJ2-1	CASGPGTGIEQFF
-	TRBV10-1	TRBJ1-1	CASSESGIGNTEAFF
-	TRBV19	TRBJ1-2	CASSIAGYKGYTF
TRBD1	TRBV4-1	TRBJ1-2	CASSLDRGLPSNYGYTF
TRBD1	TRBV6-2/TRBV6-3	TRBJ2-7	CASSSRDRESEQYF
-	TRBV28	TRBJ2-7	CASMGRSYGGLHEQYF
TRBD1	TRBV5-6	TRBJ1-1	CASSIGQGRAEAFF
-	TRBV6-5	TRBJ1-2	CASSYSAQVEGYTF
TRBD1	TRBV12-3/TRBV12-4	TRBJ2-4	CASSLAPTLQGASSKGDIQYF
TRBD1	TRBV15	TRBJ1-1	CATSRGQGDTEAFF
TRBD1	TRBV4-1	TRBJ1-2	CASSQALTGAEGYTF
TRBD2	TRBV11-2	TRBJ2-7	CASSQAKHSGGAYEQYF